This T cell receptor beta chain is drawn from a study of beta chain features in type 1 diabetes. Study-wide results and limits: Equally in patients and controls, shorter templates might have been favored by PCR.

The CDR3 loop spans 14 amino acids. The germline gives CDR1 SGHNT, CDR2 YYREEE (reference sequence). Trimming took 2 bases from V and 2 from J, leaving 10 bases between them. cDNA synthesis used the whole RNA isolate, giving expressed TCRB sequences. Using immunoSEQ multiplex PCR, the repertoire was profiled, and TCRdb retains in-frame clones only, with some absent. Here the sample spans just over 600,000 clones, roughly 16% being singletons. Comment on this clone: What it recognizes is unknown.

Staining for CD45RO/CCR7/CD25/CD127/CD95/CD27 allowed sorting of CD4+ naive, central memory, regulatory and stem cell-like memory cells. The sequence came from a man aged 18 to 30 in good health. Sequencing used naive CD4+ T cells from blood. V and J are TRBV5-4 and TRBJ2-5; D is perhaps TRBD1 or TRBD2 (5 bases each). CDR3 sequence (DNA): TGTGCCAGCAGCTTTGGGGACGGACAAGAGACCCAGTACTTC. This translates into CASSFGDGQETQYF.